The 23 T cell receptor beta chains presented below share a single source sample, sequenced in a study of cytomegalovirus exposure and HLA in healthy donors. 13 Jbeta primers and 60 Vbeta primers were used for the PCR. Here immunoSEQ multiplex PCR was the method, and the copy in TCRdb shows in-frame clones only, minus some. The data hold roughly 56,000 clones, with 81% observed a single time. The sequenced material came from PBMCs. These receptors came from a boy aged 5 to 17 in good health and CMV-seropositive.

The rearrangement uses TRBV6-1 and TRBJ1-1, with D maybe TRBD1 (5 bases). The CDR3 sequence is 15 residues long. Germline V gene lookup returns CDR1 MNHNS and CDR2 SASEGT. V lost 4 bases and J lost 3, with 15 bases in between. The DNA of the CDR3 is TGTGCCAGCAGTGCCGGTCGGGGGGGTTACACTGAAGCTTTCTTT. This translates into CASSAGRGGYTEAFF.

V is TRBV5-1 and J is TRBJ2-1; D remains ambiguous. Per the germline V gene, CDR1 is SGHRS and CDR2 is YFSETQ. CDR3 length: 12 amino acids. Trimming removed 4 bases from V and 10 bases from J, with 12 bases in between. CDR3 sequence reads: CASSAVSEEQFF. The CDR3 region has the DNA TGCGCCAGCAGCGCTGTTTCGGAGGAGCAGTTCTTC.

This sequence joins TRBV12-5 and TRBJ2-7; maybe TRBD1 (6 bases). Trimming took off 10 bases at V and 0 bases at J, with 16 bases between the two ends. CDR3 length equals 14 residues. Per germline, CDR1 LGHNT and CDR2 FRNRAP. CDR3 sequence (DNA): TGTGCTACGGGAAGGGACATTACCTCCTACGAGCAGTACTTC. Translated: CATGRDITSYEQYF.

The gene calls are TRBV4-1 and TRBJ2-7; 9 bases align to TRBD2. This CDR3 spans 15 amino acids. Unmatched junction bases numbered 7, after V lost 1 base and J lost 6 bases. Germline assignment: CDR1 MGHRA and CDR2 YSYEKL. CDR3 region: CASSQVIAGASEQYF. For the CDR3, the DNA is TGCGCCAGCAGCCAAGTAATAGCGGGGGCTAGCGAGCAGTACTTC.

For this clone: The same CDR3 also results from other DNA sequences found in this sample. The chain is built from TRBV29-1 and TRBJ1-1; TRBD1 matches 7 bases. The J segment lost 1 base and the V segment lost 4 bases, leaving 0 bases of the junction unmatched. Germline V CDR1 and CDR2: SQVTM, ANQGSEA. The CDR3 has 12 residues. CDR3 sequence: CSVGQGNTEAFF. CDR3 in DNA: TGCAGCGTTGGACAGGGGAACACTGAAGCTTTCTTT.

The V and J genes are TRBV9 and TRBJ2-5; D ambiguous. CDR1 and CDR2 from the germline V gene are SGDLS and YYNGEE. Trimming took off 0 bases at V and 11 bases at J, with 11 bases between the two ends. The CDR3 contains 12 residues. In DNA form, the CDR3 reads TGTGCCAGCAGCGTAGAAGGCGGTGAGCAGTACTTC. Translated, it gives CASSVEGGEQYF. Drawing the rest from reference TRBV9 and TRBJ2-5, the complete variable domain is DSGVTQTPKHLITATGQRVTLRCSPRSGDLSVYWYQQSLDQGLQFLIQYYNGEERAKGNILERFSAQQFPDLHSELNLSSLELGDSALYFCASSVEGGEQYFGPGTRLLVL.

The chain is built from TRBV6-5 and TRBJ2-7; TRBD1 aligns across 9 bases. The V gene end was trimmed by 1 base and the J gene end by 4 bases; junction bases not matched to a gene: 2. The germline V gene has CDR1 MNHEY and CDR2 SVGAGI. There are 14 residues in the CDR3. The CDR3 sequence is CASSYYRGPYEQYF. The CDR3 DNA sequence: TGTGCCAGCAGTTACTACAGGGGGCCGTACGAGCAGTACTTC.

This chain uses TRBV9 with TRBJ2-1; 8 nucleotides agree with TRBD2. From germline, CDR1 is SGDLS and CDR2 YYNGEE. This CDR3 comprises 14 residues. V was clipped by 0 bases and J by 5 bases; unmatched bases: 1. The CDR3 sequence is CASSVAGGDNEQFF. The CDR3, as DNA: TGTGCCAGCAGCGTAGCCGGGGGGGACAATGAGCAGTTCTTC. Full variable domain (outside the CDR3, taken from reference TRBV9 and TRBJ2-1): DSGVTQTPKHLITATGQRVTLRCSPRSGDLSVYWYQQSLDQGLQFLIQYYNGEERAKGNILERFSAQQFPDLHSELNLSSLELGDSALYFCASSVAGGDNEQFFGPGTRLTVL.

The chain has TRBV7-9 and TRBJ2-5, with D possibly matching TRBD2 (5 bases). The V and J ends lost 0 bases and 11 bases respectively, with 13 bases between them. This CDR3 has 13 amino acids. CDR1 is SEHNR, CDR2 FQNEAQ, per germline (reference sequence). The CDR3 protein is CASSLANSVEQYF. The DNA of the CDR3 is TGTGCCAGCAGCTTAGCTAATAGCGTGGAGCAGTACTTC.

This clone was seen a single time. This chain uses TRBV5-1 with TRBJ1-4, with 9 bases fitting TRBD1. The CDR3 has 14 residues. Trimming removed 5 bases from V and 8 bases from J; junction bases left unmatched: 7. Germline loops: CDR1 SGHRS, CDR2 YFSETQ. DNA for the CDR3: TGCGCCAGCAGGCCCGGGACAGGGAACGAAAAACTGTTTTTT. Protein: CASRPGTGNEKLFF.

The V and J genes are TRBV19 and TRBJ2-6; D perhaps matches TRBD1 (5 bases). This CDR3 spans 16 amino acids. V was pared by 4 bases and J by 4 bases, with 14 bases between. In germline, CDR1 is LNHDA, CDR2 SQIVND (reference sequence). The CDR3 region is CASSRTRAAGANVLTF. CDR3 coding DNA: TGTGCCAGTAGTAGGACACGGGCAGCCGGGGCCAACGTCCTGACTTTC.

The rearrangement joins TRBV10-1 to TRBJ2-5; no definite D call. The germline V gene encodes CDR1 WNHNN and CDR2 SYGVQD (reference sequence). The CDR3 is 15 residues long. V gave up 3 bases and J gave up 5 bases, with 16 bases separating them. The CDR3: CASSEGLGAGETQYF. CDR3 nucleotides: TGCGCCAGCAGTGAAGGTCTTGGTGCCGGGGAGACCCAGTACTTC.

The CDR3 spells CASSQDPAGRGLEQYF. The DNA for the CDR3 is TGCGCCAGCAGCCAGGATCCGGCGGGGAGAGGCCTTGAGCAGTACTTC. The chain recombines TRBV4-1 with TRBJ2-7; D perhaps matches TRBD2 (6 bases). This CDR3 comprises 16 residues. Germline V gene lookup returns CDR1 MGHRA and CDR2 YSYEKL. V lost 3 bases and J 7 bases, leaving 22 bases between the germline ends.

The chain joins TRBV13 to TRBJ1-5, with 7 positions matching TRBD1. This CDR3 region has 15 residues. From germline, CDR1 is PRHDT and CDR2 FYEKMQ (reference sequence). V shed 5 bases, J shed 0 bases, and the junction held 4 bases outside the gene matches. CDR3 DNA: TGTGCCAGCAGCGTTGGGACAGATAGCAATCAGCCCCAGCATTTT. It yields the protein CASSVGTDSNQPQHF.

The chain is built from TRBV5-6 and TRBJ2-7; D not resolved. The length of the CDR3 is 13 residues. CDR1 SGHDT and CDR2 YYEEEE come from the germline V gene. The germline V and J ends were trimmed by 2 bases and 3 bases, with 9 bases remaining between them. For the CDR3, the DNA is TGTGCCAGCAGCTTAGCAGACTTCTACGAGCAGTACTTC. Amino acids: CASSLADFYEQYF.

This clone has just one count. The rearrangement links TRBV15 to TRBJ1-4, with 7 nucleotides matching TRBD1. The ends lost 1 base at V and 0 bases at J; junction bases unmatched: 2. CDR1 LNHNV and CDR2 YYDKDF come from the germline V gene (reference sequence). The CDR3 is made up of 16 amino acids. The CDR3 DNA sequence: TGTGCCACCAGCAGAGGACAGGGTCCAACTAATGAAAAACTGTTTTTT. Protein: CATSRGQGPTNEKLFF. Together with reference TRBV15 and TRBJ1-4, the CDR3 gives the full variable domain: DAMVIQNPRYQVTQFGKPVTLSCSQTLNHNVMYWYQQKSSQAPKLLFHYYDKDFNNEADTPDNFQSRRPNTSFCFLDIRSPGLGDTAMYLCATSRGQGPTNEKLFFGSGTQLSVL.

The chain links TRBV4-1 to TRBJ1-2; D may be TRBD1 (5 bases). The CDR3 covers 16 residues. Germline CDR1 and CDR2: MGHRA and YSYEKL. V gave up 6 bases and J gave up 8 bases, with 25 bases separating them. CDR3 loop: CASSMNPRGNKRGYTF. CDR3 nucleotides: TGCGCCAGCAGTATGAACCCCCGGGGGAACAAGAGAGGCTACACCTTC.

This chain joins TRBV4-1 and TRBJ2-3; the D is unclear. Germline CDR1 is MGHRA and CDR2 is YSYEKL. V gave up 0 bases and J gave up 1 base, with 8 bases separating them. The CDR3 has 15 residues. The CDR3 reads CASSQEAPGTDTQYF. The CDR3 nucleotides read TGCGCCAGCAGCCAAGAAGCGCCGGGCACAGATACGCAGTATTTT.

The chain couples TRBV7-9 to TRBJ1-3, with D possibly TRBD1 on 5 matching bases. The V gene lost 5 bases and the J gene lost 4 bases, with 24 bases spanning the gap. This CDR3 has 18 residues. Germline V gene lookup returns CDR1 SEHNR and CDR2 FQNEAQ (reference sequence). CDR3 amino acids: CASSLNHNRSGAGNTIYF. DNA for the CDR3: TGTGCCAGCAGCCTTAACCATAACCGAAGCGGGGCGGGAAACACCATATATTTT.

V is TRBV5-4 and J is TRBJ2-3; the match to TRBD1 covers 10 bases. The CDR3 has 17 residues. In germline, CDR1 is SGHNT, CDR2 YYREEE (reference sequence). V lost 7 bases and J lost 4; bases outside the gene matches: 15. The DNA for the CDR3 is TGTGCCAGCTCCTGGGGCCAAGGGACAGGGGCTTCAGATACGCAGTATTTT. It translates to CASSWGQGTGASDTQYF.

The CDR3, as DNA: TGTGCCAGCAGCTTATGGCAGGGTGACGGGAGAGGCTACACCTTC. It yields the protein CASSLWQGDGRGYTF. V usage is TRBV11-2 and J usage is TRBJ1-2, with TRBD1 as a possible D gene (5 bases). The germline CDR1 and CDR2 sequences are SGHAT and FQNNGV. This CDR3 is built from 15 residues. V was clipped by 2 bases and J by 8 bases, with 18 bases between them.

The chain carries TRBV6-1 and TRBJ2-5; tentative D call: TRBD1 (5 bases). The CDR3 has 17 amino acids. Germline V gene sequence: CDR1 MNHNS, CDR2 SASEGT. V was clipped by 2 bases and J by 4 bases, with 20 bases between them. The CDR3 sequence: CASSEPKDPGKGETQYF. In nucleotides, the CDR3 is TGTGCCAGCAGTGAACCTAAGGATCCAGGGAAGGGAGAGACCCAGTACTTC.

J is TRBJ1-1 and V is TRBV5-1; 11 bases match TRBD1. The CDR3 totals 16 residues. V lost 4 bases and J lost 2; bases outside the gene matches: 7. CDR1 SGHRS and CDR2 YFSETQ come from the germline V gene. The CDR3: CASSPTWTGGNTEAFF. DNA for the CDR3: TGCGCCAGCAGCCCGACCTGGACAGGGGGCAACACTGAAGCTTTCTTT.